This TCR beta chain derives from a study of T-cell reconstitution after alpha-beta-depleted transplantation in children. V dropped 5 bases and J dropped 3; count of bases not matched to a gene: 4. The germline gives CDR1 SQVTM, CDR2 ANQGSEA. The CDR3 extends over 12 amino acids. Unique molecular identifiers were built into the TCRbeta library. TCRdb independently ran MiXCR on the PCR reads; one entry per CDR3 protein. This sample has around 530,000 distinct CDR3 sequences, with about 31% found just once. This clonotype has ten or more counts. The TCR was taken from a human donor who donated a stem cell graft to a child with aplastic anemia. The chain uses TRBV29-1 and TRBJ2-7; TRBD1 matches 7 bases. Sequencing used PBMCs from the stem cell graft donor, obtained from the stem cell graft. This CDR3 is CSVRDSDYEQYF. CDR3 nucleotides: TGCAGCGTTAGGGACAGCGACTACGAGCAGTACTTC.